The 24 T cell receptor beta chains below come from one sample, sequenced in a study of shared clonotypes between healthy human individuals. The table came from immunoSEQ multiplex PCR; TCRdb's copy has only in-frame clones and leaves some out. The sample holds fewer than 1.4 million clones, approximately 80% seen once. The sequenced sample consisted of memory CD4+ T cells from PBMCs. Regarding subset: CD45RA-negative fraction. The receptors come from a man younger than 30 in good health. Some clones in this sample may be carry-over from other donors' samples.

The chain links TRBV9 to TRBJ2-1; tentative D call: TRBD1 (6 bases). Germline lookup yields CDR1 SGDLS and CDR2 YYNGEE. This CDR3 contains 13 residues. The V and J ends lost 7 bases and 0 bases respectively, with 8 bases between them. CDR3 residues: CASGTTSYNEQFF. CDR3 nucleotide sequence: TGTGCCAGCGGGACAACCTCCTACAATGAGCAGTTCTTC. The full variable domain, completed using reference TRBV9 and TRBJ2-1, is DSGVTQTPKHLITATGQRVTLRCSPRSGDLSVYWYQQSLDQGLQFLIQYYNGEERAKGNILERFSAQQFPDLHSELNLSSLELGDSALYFCASGTTSYNEQFFGPGTRLTVL.

The gene calls are TRBV7-2 and TRBJ2-1; D not resolved. Germline values: CDR1 SGHTA, CDR2 FQGNSA. The CDR3 has 11 residues. Trimming removed 4 bases from V and 10 bases from J, with 8 bases in between. The CDR3 sequence is CASSSFGEQFF. CDR3 nucleotide sequence: TGTGCCAGCAGCTCCTTCGGGGAGCAGTTCTTC.

The chain carries TRBV5-6 and TRBJ2-1; possibly TRBD1 for D (6 bases). V was shortened by 4 bases and J by 5 bases, with 16 bases between the two germline ends. Germline loops: CDR1 SGHDT, CDR2 YYEEEE. This CDR3 has 15 amino acids. The CDR3 nucleotides read TGTGCCAGCAGCCCGTCCGGGACAAGGGACAATGAGCAGTTCTTC. Its translation: CASSPSGTRDNEQFF.

The chain couples TRBV30 to TRBJ2-3; weak D call: TRBD1 (7 bases). The V and J ends lost 5 bases and 0 bases respectively, with 21 bases between them. The germline V gene has CDR1 GTSNPN and CDR2 SVGIG (reference sequence). CDR3 length: 17 amino acids. This CDR3 reads CAWERGRGNISTDTQYF. The DNA of the CDR3 is TGTGCCTGGGAGAGGGGGCGCGGGAATATTAGCACAGATACGCAGTATTTT.

The rearrangement uses TRBV27 and TRBJ2-2, with TRBD1 as a possible D gene (5 bases). V lost 4 bases, J lost 0 bases, and 21 bases lay in between. CDR1 MNHEY and CDR2 SMNVEV come from the germline V gene (reference sequence). The CDR3 runs 19 residues. The CDR3 region has the DNA TGTGCCAGCAGTTCGCCCATCCGACAGCCGAAAACGAACACCGGGGAGCTGTTTTTT. Translated, it gives CASSSPIRQPKTNTGELFF.

The chain carries TRBV6-4 and TRBJ1-2, with D unclear. Germline lookup yields CDR1 MRHNA and CDR2 SNTAGT. Trimming cost V 2 bases and J 7 bases, with 14 bases left between them. The CDR3 spans 14 residues. The CDR3 reads CASSDGSWEGGYTF. In nucleotides, the CDR3 is TGTGCCAGCAGTGACGGCTCATGGGAGGGTGGCTACACCTTC.

This chain links TRBV4-1 with TRBJ2-7; no firm D call. V shed 0 bases and J shed 8 bases, with 17 bases lying between them. The CDR3 consists of 15 residues. Germline V gene sequence: CDR1 MGHRA, CDR2 YSYEKL. This CDR3 reads CASSQERSFPSQQYF. CDR3 in DNA: TGCGCCAGCAGCCAAGAACGAAGCTTCCCTTCCCAGCAGTACTTC.

This CDR3 reads CASSLGTSGITDTQYF. The CDR3 DNA is TGCGCCAGCAGCTTAGGGACTAGCGGGATCACAGATACGCAGTATTTT. The chain uses TRBV5-1 and TRBJ2-3; TRBD2 matches 13 bases. Germline assignment: CDR1 SGHRS and CDR2 YFSETQ. The length of the CDR3 is 16 residues. Trimming at V came to 2 bases and at J to 2 bases, leaving 2 bases not matched to a gene.

This clone was observed a handful of times. The chain links TRBV4-1 to TRBJ2-6; D remains ambiguous. The CDR3 loop spans 17 amino acids. The germline CDR1 and CDR2 sequences are MGHRA and YSYEKL. Between the trimmed V and J ends, which lost 1 base and 0 bases, there was a span of 10 bases. CDR3 residues: CASSQAALGSGANVLTF. CDR3 DNA: TGCGCCAGCAGCCAAGCGGCTCTGGGCTCTGGGGCCAACGTCCTGACTTTC.

The rearrangement joins TRBV15 to TRBJ1-5; D not resolved. The CDR3 runs to 14 residues. The germline V and J ends were trimmed by 1 base and 4 bases, with 8 bases remaining between them. Germline CDR1 and CDR2: LNHNV and YYDKDF (reference sequence). The CDR3 DNA reads TGTGCCACCAGCAGAGGAGGAGGGAATCAGCCCCAGCATTTT. It encodes CATSRGGGNQPQHF.

The gene calls are TRBV7-3 and TRBJ1-1, with D possibly being TRBD1 (5 bases). This CDR3 has 13 amino acids. V was cut by 8 bases and J by 3 bases, with 13 bases left in between. Germline V lookup: CDR1 SGHTA, CDR2 FQGTGA. Here the CDR3 DNA reads TGTGCCAGCGGGGGAGTCTACTACACTGAAGCTTTCTTT. Translating it yields CASGGVYYTEAFF.

V usage is TRBV6-6 and J usage is TRBJ2-3; 8 bases map to TRBD1. The V segment lost 9 bases and the J segment 2 bases; nucleotides outside the gene matches: 10. The germline CDR1 and CDR2 sequences are MNHNY and SVGAGI (reference sequence). CDR3 length: 15 residues. In DNA form, the CDR3 reads TGTGCCAGGCCGGAAAGGGACAGGCCCACAGATACGCAGTATTTT. Translated: CARPERDRPTDTQYF.

The chain links TRBV19 to TRBJ2-2, with 11 positions matching TRBD1. Germline V gene lookup returns CDR1 LNHDA and CDR2 SQIVND (reference sequence). The length of the CDR3 is 15 residues. Trimming cost V 6 bases and J 6 bases; bases outside gene matches: 6. CDR3 loop: CASRGQGGKAGELFF. In DNA, the CDR3 is TGTGCCAGTAGGGGACAGGGGGGGAAGGCCGGGGAGCTGTTTTTT.

The chain has TRBV5-1 and TRBJ2-5, with TRBD1 identical over 8 bases. CDR1 is SGHRS, CDR2 YFSETQ, per germline. The CDR3 is made up of 15 amino acids. The ends lost 5 bases at V and 2 bases at J; junction bases unmatched: 8. The CDR3 nucleotides read TGCGCCAGCAGGTCGTGGGACAGGACTCAAGAGACCCAGTACTTC. Translated, it gives CASRSWDRTQETQYF.

This chain connects TRBV6-5 to TRBJ1-1; D remains ambiguous. This CDR3 has 11 amino acids. Germline CDR1 MNHEY, CDR2 SVGAGI. The V end was cut by 8 bases, the J end by 4 bases, with 8 bases between. In DNA, the CDR3 is TGTGCCAGCGGGGTGAGCACTGAAGCTTTCTTT. The encoded protein is CASGVSTEAFF.

This rearrangement joins TRBV18 to TRBJ1-1; D is perhaps TRBD1 (6 bases). V was trimmed by 3 bases and J by 0 bases, leaving 14 bases between them. CDR1 and CDR2 (germline): KGHSH, LQKENI. The CDR3 has 16 amino acids. The CDR3 coding sequence is TGTGCCAGCTCACCTCTGGAGGGGGGGATGAACACTGAAGCTTTCTTT. This encodes CASSPLEGGMNTEAFF.

This clone was picked up many times. Within the sample, other DNA sequences also encode this same CDR3. The chain couples TRBV9 to TRBJ2-5, with D perhaps TRBD2 (5 bases). V lost 0 bases, J lost 4 bases, and 7 bases lay in between. Germline CDR1 SGDLS, CDR2 YYNGEE. The CDR3 loop spans 13 amino acids. CDR3 in DNA: TGTGCCAGCAGCGTAGCGGCGGGAGAGACCCAGTACTTC. Its protein product is CASSVAAGETQYF.

This rearrangement joins TRBV10-3 to TRBJ2-7, with 8 bases lining up with TRBD1. Looked up from germline, CDR1 is ENHRY and CDR2 is SYGVKD. V was pared by 3 bases and J by 3 bases, with 7 bases of the junction left unmatched. This CDR3 contains 15 residues. The CDR3 spells CAISETDRADYEQYF. The CDR3 DNA follows: TGTGCCATCAGTGAAACGGACAGGGCCGACTACGAGCAGTACTTC.

The table lists this clone with a few counts. The chain is built from TRBV2 and TRBJ2-3, with 9 bases matching TRBD2. The trim removed 4 bases at V and 4 bases at J, leaving 6 bases unmatched. The CDR3 totals 15 residues. Germline CDR1 and CDR2: SNHLY and FYNNEI. CDR3 residues: CASSGLAGDADTQYF. In DNA, the CDR3 is TGTGCCAGCAGTGGGTTAGCGGGAGATGCAGATACGCAGTATTTT. The entire variable domain, with the rest obtained from reference TRBV2 and TRBJ2-3, is as follows: EPEVTQTPSHQVTQMGQEVILRCVPISNHLYFYWYRQILGQKVEFLVSFYNNEISEKSEIFDDQFSVERPDGSNFTLKIRSTKLEDSAMYFCASSGLAGDADTQYFGPGTRLTVL.

This clone was observed many times. J is TRBJ2-1 and V is TRBV7-3, with TRBD1 matching over 7 bases. Germline CDR1 and CDR2: SGHTA and FQGTGA. The CDR3 runs to 15 residues. The ends lost 5 bases at V and 9 bases at J; junction bases unmatched: 13. Here the CDR3 reads CASSLGQVGVGEQFF. The CDR3 DNA follows: TGTGCCAGCAGCCTCGGACAGGTGGGGGTAGGTGAGCAGTTCTTC. The full variable domain, its missing parts supplied by reference TRBV7-3 and TRBJ2-1, is GAGVSQTPSNKVTEKGKYVELRCDPISGHTALYWYRQSLGQGPEFLIYFQGTGAADDSGLPNDRFFAVRPEGSVSTLKIQRTERGDSAVYLCASSLGQVGVGEQFFGPGTRLTVL.

V usage is TRBV23-1 and J usage is TRBJ2-7, with 11 bases identical to TRBD2. TRBV23-1 is labeled an ORF, and its function is uncertain. The CDR3 sequence is 15 residues long. V was pared by 6 bases and J by 2 bases, with 6 bases of the junction left unmatched. The DNA for the CDR3 is TGCGCCAGCAGCCCTAGCGGGAGGTCCGCCTACGAGCAGTACTTC. Its translation: CASSPSGRSAYEQYF.

V usage is TRBV6-6 and J usage is TRBJ2-7, with TRBD1 matching over 9 bases. With V trimmed by 4 bases and J by 5 bases, 6 bases remained unmatched. The germline gives CDR1 MNHNY, CDR2 SVGAGI (reference sequence). The CDR3 is 14 amino acids. The chain's CDR3 is CASSSRQGVHEQYF. CDR3 bases: TGTGCCAGCAGTTCCCGACAGGGGGTCCACGAGCAGTACTTC.

This chain joins TRBV10-3 and TRBJ1-5, with 8 positions matching TRBD1. The CDR3 loop spans 14 amino acids. V trimming: 5 bases; J trimming: 5 bases; junction bases outside the gene matches: 5. Germline values: CDR1 ENHRY, CDR2 SYGVKD. CDR3 DNA: TGTGCCATCAGTAGACAGGGGAAAGATCAGCCCCAGCATTTT. Translated, it gives CAISRQGKDQPQHF.

This clone was picked up a small number of times. The sample contains more than one DNA sequence encoding this CDR3. This sequence joins TRBV30 and TRBJ1-5; tentatively, D is TRBD1 (5 bases). In germline, CDR1 is GTSNPN, CDR2 SVGIG (reference sequence). The CDR3 is 13 residues long. Trimming stripped 0 bases from V and 5 bases from J, with 8 bases between. The CDR3: CAWSVGGDQPQHF. The CDR3 coding sequence is TGTGCCTGGAGTGTGGGGGGGGATCAGCCCCAGCATTTT. Drawing the rest from reference TRBV30 and TRBJ1-5, the complete variable domain is SQTIHQWPATLVQPVGSPLSLECTVEGTSNPNLYWYRQAAGRGLQLLFYSVGIGQISSEVPQNLSASRPQDRQFILSSKKLLLSDSGFYLCAWSVGGDQPQHFGDGTRLSIL.